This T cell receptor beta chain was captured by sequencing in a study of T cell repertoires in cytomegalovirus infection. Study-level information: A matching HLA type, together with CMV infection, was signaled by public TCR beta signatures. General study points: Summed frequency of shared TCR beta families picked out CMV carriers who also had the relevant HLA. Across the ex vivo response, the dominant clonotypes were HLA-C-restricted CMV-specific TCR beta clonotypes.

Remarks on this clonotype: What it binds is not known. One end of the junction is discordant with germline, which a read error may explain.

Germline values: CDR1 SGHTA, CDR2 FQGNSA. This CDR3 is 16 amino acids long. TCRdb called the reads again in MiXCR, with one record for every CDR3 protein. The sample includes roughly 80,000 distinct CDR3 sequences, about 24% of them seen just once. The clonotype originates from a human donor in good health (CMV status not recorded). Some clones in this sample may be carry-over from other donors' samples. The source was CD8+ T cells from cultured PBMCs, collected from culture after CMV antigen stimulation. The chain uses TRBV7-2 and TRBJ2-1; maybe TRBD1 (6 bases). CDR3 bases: TGTACCAGGAGCTTAGCTCTGGGGGCCGGGAACAATGAGCAGTTCTTC. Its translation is CTRSLALGAGNNEQFF.